This T cell receptor beta chain was identified during a study of shared clonotypes between healthy human individuals (dated by TCRdb to between 2020 and 2021). Background on the whole study: A few men and a couple of women, aged 18 to 49 years, made up the cohort. Per donor, three plates each were used for CD4 naive and CD4 memory, two for CD8 naive, and one for CD8 memory. Blood TCR repertoires of a handful of healthy adults were deeply sequenced to estimate repertoire size and the extent of clonotype sharing between individuals. Libraries were prepared and TCR repertoires were sequenced by different laboratories using diverse techniques, in order to increase sequencing depth and limit assay-specific biases. Leukapheresis yielded between about 0.94 and 8.9 billion PBMCs per donor.

Findings and caveats that apply to the study as a whole: Rarefaction of sorted-subset datasets indicated incomplete sequencing despite the large sequencing depth. The small number of donors limited the genetic and exposure-history diversity represented. About 4.5% of naive CD4, 3.5% of naive CD8, 2.3% of memory CD4, and 0.35% to 0.5% of memory CD8 clonotypes were shared across several donors. Sampling was restricted to blood, and TCR repertoires in tissues likely differ from the TCR repertoires found in blood. Clonotypes shared by all four sorted-subset donors showed higher generation probabilities than non-shared clonotypes. Estimated clonotype richness was generally larger for naive than for memory subsets. Pairwise subsampling indicated that sequencing depth was expected to affect the degree of clonotype sharing among donors.

Spanning cysteine to phenylalanine, the CDR3 consists of 14 amino acids. Only the CDR3 DNA is retained, 42 bases long and in frame from the first base. In the germline V gene, CDR1 corresponds to SGDLS and CDR2 to YYNGEE. At the junction V is shortened by 6 bases and J by 10 bases, with 17 bases in between. The donors were healthy, HIV-negative adults with no recently reported acute infections or vaccinations. All donors were Caucasian adults living in Nashville, Tennessee, USA. CD4+ T cells were enriched through magnetic negative selection, after which naive cells were positively selected on CD45RA and the remaining negative fraction served as the memory subset. Blood was collected by leukapheresis, and PBMCs were isolated by Ficoll-Histopaque density gradient centrifugation and then cryopreserved in liquid nitrogen vapor phase. Analytical flow cytometry was used to check the purity and quantity of every magnetically sorted T cell population. From each sorted fraction, genomic DNA was isolated and quantified by UV absorbance on a Nanodrop 2000c.

In regard to this clone: This clone's antigen is unknown. No clone much larger than this one lies a single base away; base qualities are absent.

TCR CDR3 regions were amplified from genomic DNA by multiplex PCR using the deep immunoSEQ assay. Extracted genomic DNA from each cell subset was distributed evenly across all wells of several immunoSEQ 96-well plates, and each plate was treated as a replicate. For sorted subsets, approximately 190 ng of genomic DNA, equivalent to tens of thousands of T cell genomes, went into each replicate PCR. Purified libraries were measured with a Qubit 3.0 fluorometer, size-checked on a Bioanalyzer 2100, and measured again with the KAPA Library Quantification kit. Every immunoSEQ 96-well plate was sequenced on a separate single-read 150-cycle Illumina NextSeq 550 flow cell. The study's own analysis went as follows. Because the immunoSEQ output included only junctional sequences and no quality scores, the filtering could not be the same as the filtering used for full-length reads. Sequences were annotated with PyIR, a Python wrapper for IgBLAST v1.9, and V/J genes and CDR3 were assigned using IMGT germline references. Reads with weak V/J assignments (E-value above 1e-6), missing CDR3, stop codons, out-of-frame junctions, or ambiguous translated residues were removed. V3J clonotypes were defined by identical inferred V gene, J gene, and CDR3 amino acid sequence. To compute the percentage overlap between repertoires, the number of shared unique clonotypes was divided by the size of the smaller repertoire. Three approaches were used to assess repertoire richness: RTK rarefaction, the Chao1 estimator, and Recon v2.1 estimates of unobserved clonotypes. For all TCRbeta clonotypes obtained by the gDNA method from a handful of donors, generation probabilities were computed with OLGA. TCRdb took this table from immuneACCESS and kept in-frame rearrangements with V and J called. Such tables lack part of the clones; where checked against another copy, unresolved V genes explain under half of the gap, and the rest is unexplained. V and J calls and clone size come straight from that table; D and trimming were deduced from the DNA. Within this sample are about 2.4 million clones, with 93% of them counted one time only. More than 0.35% of the sample belongs to the ten largest clones.

The sequence was collected from a man between 18 and 29 years old in good health. Some clones in this sample may be carry-over from other donors' samples. Sequencing was carried out using naive CD4+ T cells from PBMCs. The cell subset or site label, as the study defines it: CD45RA+ positively selected. This sequence uses TRBV9 and TRBJ1-6; possibly the D gene is TRBD1, per 5 matching bases. The sequence in DNA is TGTGCCAGCAACCGACGTGGCGGGGACTCACCCCTCCACTTT. Its protein product is CASNRRGGDSPLHF. Full variable domain (CDR3 extended with the reference TRBV9 and TRBJ1-6 proteins): DSGVTQTPKHLITATGQRVTLRCSPRSGDLSVYWYQQSLDQGLQFLIQYYNGEERAKGNILERFSAQQFPDLHSELNLSSLELGDSALYFCASNRRGGDSPLHFGNGTRLTVT.